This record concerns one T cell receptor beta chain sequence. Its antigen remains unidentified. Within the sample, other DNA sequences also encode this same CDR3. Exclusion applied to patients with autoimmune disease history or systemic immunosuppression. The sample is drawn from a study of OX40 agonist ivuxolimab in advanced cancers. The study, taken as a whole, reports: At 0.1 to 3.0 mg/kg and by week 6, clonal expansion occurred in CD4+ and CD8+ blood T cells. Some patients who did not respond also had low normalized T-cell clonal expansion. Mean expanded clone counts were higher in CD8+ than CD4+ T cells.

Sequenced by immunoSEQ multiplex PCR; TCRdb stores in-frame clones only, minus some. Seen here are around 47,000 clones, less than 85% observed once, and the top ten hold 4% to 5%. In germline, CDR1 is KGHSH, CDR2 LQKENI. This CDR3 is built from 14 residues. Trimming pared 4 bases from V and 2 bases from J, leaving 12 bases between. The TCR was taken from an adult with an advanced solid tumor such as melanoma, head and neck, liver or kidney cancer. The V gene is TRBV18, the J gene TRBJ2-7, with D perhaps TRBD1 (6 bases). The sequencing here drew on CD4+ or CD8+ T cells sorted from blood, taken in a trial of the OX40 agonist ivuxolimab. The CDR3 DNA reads TGTGCCAGCTCACGACCGGGACAAACCTACGAGCAGTACTTC. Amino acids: CASSRPGQTYEQYF.